This passage covers 9 T cell receptor beta chains from one sample sequenced in a study of blood T cell repertoires in COVID-19. The protocol was immunoSEQ multiplex PCR, while the TCRdb copy is restricted to in-frame clones and leaves out a portion. The sample has more than 50,000 clones, roughly nine tenths seen once; the top ten hold over 4%. Sequencing was done on a sample of peripheral blood. Every receptor here comes from a man in his fifties or sixties with active COVID-19.

This chain connects TRBV18 to TRBJ2-5; 10 positions agree with TRBD1. The CDR3 is 16 residues long. Unmatched junction bases numbered 8, after V lost 2 bases and J lost 5 bases. Germline V gene lookup returns CDR1 KGHSH and CDR2 LQKENI. This CDR3 is CASSPSSGTGDETQYF. The CDR3 DNA reads TGTGCCAGCTCACCATCCTCCGGGACAGGGGATGAGACCCAGTACTTC.

Concerning this clone: One end of the junction does not line up with germline, which may come from a read error. V and J are TRBV5-1 and TRBJ2-1; 11 nucleotides match TRBD1. CDR1 and CDR2 (germline): SGHRS, YFSETQ. The CDR3 contains 13 residues. The CDR3 bases are TGCGCCAGCAGCTTAACCCCGGGACAGGGGGTAATCTTC. The encoded protein is CASSLTPGQGVIF.

J is TRBJ1-4 and V is TRBV19; TRBD1 matches 9 bases. The length of the CDR3 is 16 residues. CDR1 is LNHDA and CDR2 is SQIVND in the germline V gene (reference sequence). The J segment lost 3 bases and the V segment lost 4 bases, leaving 6 bases of the junction unmatched. CDR3 bases: TGTGCCAGTAGTAGAGGACAGGGGATTTCTAATGAAAAACTGTTTTTT. Its translation is CASSRGQGISNEKLFF. Full variable domain (remainder filled in from reference TRBV19 and TRBJ1-4): DGGITQSPKYLFRKEGQNVTLSCEQNLNHDAMYWYRQDPGQGLRLIYYSQIVNDFQKGDIAEGYSVSREKKESFPLTVTSAQKNPTAFYLCASSRGQGISNEKLFFGSGTQLSVL.

This rearrangement joins TRBV9 to TRBJ2-1; TRBD2 matches 11 bases. The J segment lost 6 bases and the V segment lost 3 bases, leaving 5 bases of the junction unmatched. Germline assignment: CDR1 SGDLS and CDR2 YYNGEE. CDR3 size: 15 residues. In DNA, the CDR3 is TGTGCCAGCAGCGCGGGACTAGCGGTTTTCAATGAGCAGTTCTTC. Translated: CASSAGLAVFNEQFF.

The chain employs TRBV19 and TRBJ2-1; TRBD1 aligns across 7 bases. The J segment lost 4 bases and the V segment lost 2 bases, leaving 2 bases of the junction unmatched. The V gene's germline CDR1 is LNHDA and CDR2 SQIVND (reference sequence). The CDR3 length is 14 residues. This chain's CDR3 is CASSIRDSYNEQFF. The CDR3 DNA follows: TGTGCCAGTAGTATACGGGACAGTTACAATGAGCAGTTCTTC. Complete variable domain (other parts from reference TRBV19 and TRBJ2-1): DGGITQSPKYLFRKEGQNVTLSCEQNLNHDAMYWYRQDPGQGLRLIYYSQIVNDFQKGDIAEGYSVSREKKESFPLTVTSAQKNPTAFYLCASSIRDSYNEQFFGPGTRLTVL.

The chain employs TRBV3-1 (or the pseudogene TRBV3-2) and TRBJ2-1; D gene unclear. V was trimmed by 1 base and J by 0 bases, leaving 7 bases between them. Germline-derived CDR1 and CDR2 are LGHDT and YNNKEL (reference sequence). There are 15 residues in the CDR3. In DNA form, the CDR3 reads TGTGCCAGCAGCCAAGCGGTTAACTCCTACAATGAGCAGTTCTTC. The encoded protein is CASSQAVNSYNEQFF.

V is TRBV5-1 and J is TRBJ2-5, with a weak D call TRBD1 (5 bases). The CDR3 covers 15 residues. CDR1 is SGHRS, CDR2 YFSETQ, per germline. The ends were cut back, 0 bases at V and 4 bases at J, with 13 bases in the middle. The CDR3 DNA is TGCGCCAGCAGCTTGGCTAGGGGAAGGGGAGAGACCCAGTACTTC. This codes for CASSLARGRGETQYF.

The V gene is TRBV5-1, the J gene TRBJ2-7; 8 bases agree with TRBD2. The V and J ends lost 2 bases and 3 bases, in that order; junction bases with no gene match: 7. The CDR3 contains 15 residues. From germline, CDR1 is SGHRS and CDR2 YFSETQ. CDR3 coding DNA: TGCGCCAGCAGCTTCACGAGCGGGAGTTACTACGAGCAGTACTTC. Translation: CASSFTSGSYYEQYF.

This clone was detected only once. In nucleotides, the CDR3 is TGTGCCAGCAGCTTCGGGGGGGAGGCGTATGGCTACACCTTC. Translated, it gives CASSFGGEAYGYTF. This chain links TRBV7-3 with TRBJ1-2; the D gene is possibly TRBD1 (5 bases). The CDR3 is 14 amino acids. CDR1 is SGHTA, CDR2 FQGTGA, per germline. V lost 3 bases, J lost 5 bases, and 13 bases lay in between.